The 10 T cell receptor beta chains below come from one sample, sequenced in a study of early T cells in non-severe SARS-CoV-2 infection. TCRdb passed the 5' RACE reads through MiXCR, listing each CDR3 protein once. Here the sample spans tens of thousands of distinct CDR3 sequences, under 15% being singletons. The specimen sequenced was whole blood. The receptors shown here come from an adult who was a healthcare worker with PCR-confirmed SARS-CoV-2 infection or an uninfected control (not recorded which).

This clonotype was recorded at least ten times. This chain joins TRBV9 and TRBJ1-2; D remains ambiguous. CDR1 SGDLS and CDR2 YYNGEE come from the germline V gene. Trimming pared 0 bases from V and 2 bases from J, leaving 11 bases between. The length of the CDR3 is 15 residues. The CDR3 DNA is TGTGCCAGCAGCGTAGACCCAAACGAAAACTATGGCTACACCTTC. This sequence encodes CASSVDPNENYGYTF.

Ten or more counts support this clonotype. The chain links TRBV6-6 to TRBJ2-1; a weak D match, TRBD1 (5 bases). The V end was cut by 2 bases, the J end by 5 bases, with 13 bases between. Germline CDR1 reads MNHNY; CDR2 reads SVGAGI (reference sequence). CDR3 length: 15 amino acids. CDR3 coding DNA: TGTGCCAGCAGTTACCGGACACGGAGCGACAATGAGCAGTTCTTC. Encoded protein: CASSYRTRSDNEQFF.

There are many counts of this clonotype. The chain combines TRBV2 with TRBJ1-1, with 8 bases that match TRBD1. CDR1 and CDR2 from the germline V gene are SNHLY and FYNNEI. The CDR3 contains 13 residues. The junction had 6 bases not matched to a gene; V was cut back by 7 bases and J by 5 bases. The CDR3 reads CASNRQGLTEAFF. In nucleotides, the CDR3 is TGTGCCAGCAACAGACAGGGGCTTACTGAAGCTTTCTTT.

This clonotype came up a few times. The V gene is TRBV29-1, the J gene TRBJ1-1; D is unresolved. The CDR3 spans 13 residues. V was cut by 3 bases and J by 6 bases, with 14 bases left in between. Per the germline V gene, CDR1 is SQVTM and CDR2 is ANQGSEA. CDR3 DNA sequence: TGCAGCGTTGATTTGGGAAGGCTTCCTGAAGCTTTCTTT. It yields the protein CSVDLGRLPEAFF.

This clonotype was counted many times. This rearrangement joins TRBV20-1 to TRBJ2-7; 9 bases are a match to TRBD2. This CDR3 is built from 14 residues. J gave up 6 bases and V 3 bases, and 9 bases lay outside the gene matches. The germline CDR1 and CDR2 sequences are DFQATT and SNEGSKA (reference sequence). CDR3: CSASLAGPSGEQYF. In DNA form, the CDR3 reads TGCAGTGCTAGTCTAGCGGGACCCTCCGGCGAGCAGTACTTC.

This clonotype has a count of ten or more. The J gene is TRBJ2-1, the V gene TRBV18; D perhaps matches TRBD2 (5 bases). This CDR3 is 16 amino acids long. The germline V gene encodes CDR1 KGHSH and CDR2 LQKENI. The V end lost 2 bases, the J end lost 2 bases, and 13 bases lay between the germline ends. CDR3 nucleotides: TGTGCCAGCTCACCAGAGGTACTAGTCACCTACAATGAGCAGTTCTTC. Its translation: CASSPEVLVTYNEQFF.

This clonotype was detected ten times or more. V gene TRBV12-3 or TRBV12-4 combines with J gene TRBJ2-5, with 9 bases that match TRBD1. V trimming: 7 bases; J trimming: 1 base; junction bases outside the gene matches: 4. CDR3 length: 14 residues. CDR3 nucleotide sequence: TGTGCCAGCACCGCGACAGGGGGCCAAGAGACCCAGTACTTC. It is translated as CASTATGGQETQYF.

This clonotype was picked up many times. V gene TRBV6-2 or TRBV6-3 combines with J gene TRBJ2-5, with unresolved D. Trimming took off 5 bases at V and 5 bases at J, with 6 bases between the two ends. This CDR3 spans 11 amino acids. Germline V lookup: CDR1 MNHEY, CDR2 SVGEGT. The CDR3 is CASSKTETQYF. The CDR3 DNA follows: TGTGCCAGCAGTAAGACTGAGACCCAGTACTTC.

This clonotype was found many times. CDR3 nucleotides: TGTGCCAGCAGTTACTTGGGGGGCTCTGGCAATGAGCAGTTCTTC. Translated, it gives CASSYLGGSGNEQFF. The chain is built from TRBV6-2 or TRBV6-3 and TRBJ2-1; the D call may be TRBD1 or TRBD2 (6 bases each). CDR1 and CDR2 (germline): MNHEY, SVGEGT. V was shortened by 1 base and J by 6 bases, with 13 bases between the two germline ends. The CDR3 loop spans 15 amino acids.

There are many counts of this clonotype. CDR3 residues: CASSLITGREETQYF. In DNA, the CDR3 is TGCGCCAGCAGCTTGATTACTGGGCGGGAGGAGACCCAGTACTTC. The chain is built from TRBV5-1 and TRBJ2-5; TRBD2 matches 7 bases. The CDR3 length is 15 residues. Looked up from germline, CDR1 is SGHRS and CDR2 is YFSETQ. J was trimmed by 5 bases and V by 1 base; bases with no gene match: 8.